Listed below are T cell receptor beta chains from one sample, sequenced in a study of T cell changes during pregnancy in multiple sclerosis. The data were produced by immunoSEQ multiplex PCR, yet TCRdb's version contains in-frame clones alone and is incomplete. This sample has approximately 100,000 clones, with about 92% found just once. This specimen was peripheral blood, taken in the second trimester of pregnancy. Receptors were obtained from a female donor with multiple sclerosis, enrolled in a pregnancy study. Each CDR3 is given with its conserved first and last residue. A D gene is named only where the DNA matches it firmly. The size entry is marked missing in some rows and otherwise reads once, few, many or a size class.

v_gene: TRBV9; abundance: .; j_gene: TRBJ2-5; d_gene: .; CDR3nt: TGTGCCAGCAGCCCCCCCGGGGTCAAAGAGACCCAGTACTTC; CDR3aa: CASSPPGVKETQYF
v_gene: TRBV19; abundance: .; j_gene: TRBJ1-2; d_gene: TRBD1; CDR3nt: TGTGCCACCACAGGGGGAACCAATGGCTACACCTTC; CDR3aa: CATTGGTNGYTF
v_gene: TRBV19; abundance: few; j_gene: TRBJ1-1; d_gene: .; CDR3nt: TGTGCCAGTAGGCACCTCAGGGATGAAGCTTTCTTT; CDR3aa: CASRHLRDEAFF
v_gene: TRBV7-2; abundance: .; j_gene: TRBJ2-7; d_gene: .; CDR3nt: TGTGCCAGCAGCTTAAGATTAAGCAGGTCCTACGAGCAGTACTTC; CDR3aa: CASSLRLSRSYEQYF
v_gene: TRBV13; abundance: .; j_gene: TRBJ1-3; d_gene: .; CDR3nt: TGTGCCAGCAGCTACCTACAGCCGAGCTCTGGAAACACCATATATTTT; CDR3aa: CASSYLQPSSGNTIYF
v_gene: TRBV2; abundance: .; j_gene: TRBJ2-2; d_gene: TRBD2; CDR3nt: TGTGCCAGCAGGGGGAGGGGTGGGGACACCGGGGAGCTGTTTTTT; CDR3aa: CASRGRGGDTGELFF
v_gene: TRBV11-2; abundance: once; j_gene: TRBJ1-6; d_gene: .; CDR3nt: TGTGCCAGCAGCTTAGTCAAGGAGGGTTCACCCCTCCACTTT; CDR3aa: CASSLVKEGSPLHF
v_gene: TRBV6-1; abundance: .; j_gene: TRBJ2-3; d_gene: .; CDR3nt: TGTGCCAGCAGTGTATACAGGGCAGATACGCAGTATTTT; CDR3aa: CASSVYRADTQYF
v_gene: TRBV5-1; abundance: .; j_gene: TRBJ2-2; d_gene: .; CDR3nt: TGCGCCAGCAGTCCCAGCAGGGCCAACACCGGGGAGCTGTTTTTT; CDR3aa: CASSPSRANTGELFF
v_gene: TRBV6-5; abundance: few; j_gene: TRBJ1-1; d_gene: TRBD1; CDR3nt: TGTGCCAGCAGTCGACAGGGGGTGACTGAAGCTTTCTTT; CDR3aa: CASSRQGVTEAFF
v_gene: TRBV28; abundance: .; j_gene: TRBJ2-3; d_gene: .; CDR3nt: TGTGCCAGCAGTGCTCCAACGGGGTCAAGCACAGATACGCAGTATTTT; CDR3aa: CASSAPTGSSTDTQYF
v_gene: TRBV19; abundance: .; j_gene: TRBJ2-3; d_gene: .; CDR3nt: TGTGCCAGTAGTGCCCGGAGCGCGCACACAGATACGCAGTATTTT; CDR3aa: CASSARSAHTDTQYF
v_gene: TRBV10-3; abundance: .; j_gene: TRBJ1-1; d_gene: TRBD1; CDR3nt: TGTGCCATCAGCTCGACAGGGACGAACACTGAAGCTTTCTTT; CDR3aa: CAISSTGTNTEAFF
v_gene: TRBV5-1; abundance: .; j_gene: TRBJ2-7; d_gene: TRBD1; CDR3nt: TGCGCCAGCAGCTACTCCGGGACAGGCACCTACGAGCAGTACTTC; CDR3aa: CASSYSGTGTYEQYF
v_gene: TRBV7-8; abundance: .; j_gene: TRBJ1-5; d_gene: .; CDR3nt: TGTGCCAGCAGCCGTCCACCGGGGATTAGCAATCAGCCCCAGCATTTT; CDR3aa: CASSRPPGISNQPQHF
v_gene: TRBV30; abundance: .; j_gene: TRBJ1-2; d_gene: .; CDR3nt: TGTGCCTTGGGGGGGAACTATGGCTACACCTTC; CDR3aa: CALGGNYGYTF
v_gene: TRBV7-9; abundance: once; j_gene: TRBJ2-1; d_gene: .; CDR3nt: TGTGCCAGCAGCCCCCGGTGGAGCGATGAGCAGTTCTTC; CDR3aa: CASSPRWSDEQFF
v_gene: TRBV2; abundance: .; j_gene: TRBJ2-2; d_gene: TRBD2; CDR3nt: TGTGCCAGCAGTGGGCCGGGACTAGCGGCCGGGGAGCTGTTTTTT; CDR3aa: CASSGPGLAAGELFF
v_gene: TRBV6-1; abundance: .; j_gene: TRBJ2-1; d_gene: .; CDR3nt: TGTGCCAGCAGTGAATGGGGTAGGGGTATTCTTGTGGGGCATGAGCAGTTCTTC; CDR3aa: CASSEWGRGILVGHEQFF
v_gene: TRBV27; abundance: .; j_gene: TRBJ2-3; d_gene: TRBD2; CDR3nt: TGTGCCAGCAGCCTCATCCGGGGGGGCACAGATACGCAGTATTTT; CDR3aa: CASSLIRGGTDTQYF
v_gene: TRBV4-1; abundance: .; j_gene: TRBJ1-1; d_gene: .; CDR3nt: TGCGCCAGCAGCCAAGGTACAGGGTATAGGTACACTGAAGCTTTCTTT; CDR3aa: CASSQGTGYRYTEAFF
v_gene: TRBV28; abundance: few; j_gene: TRBJ1-2; d_gene: .; CDR3nt: TGTGCCACATTGGGGGGGCAACTAGGAGGCTACACCTTC; CDR3aa: CATLGGQLGGYTF
v_gene: TRBV7-2; abundance: once; j_gene: TRBJ2-1; d_gene: .; CDR3nt: TGTGCCAGCAGCCAACAATCGGGACAGTTCTTC; CDR3aa: CASSQQSGQFF
v_gene: TRBV6-6; abundance: .; j_gene: TRBJ1-5; d_gene: .; CDR3nt: TGTGCCAGCAGTTACTCGACAGGAAGTGCCAATCAGCCCCAGCATTTT; CDR3aa: CASSYSTGSANQPQHF
v_gene: TRBV6-6; abundance: .; j_gene: TRBJ2-2; d_gene: TRBD1; CDR3nt: TGTGCCAGCAGTTACCTTTTGAACAGGGGCGGGGAGCTGTTTTTT; CDR3aa: CASSYLLNRGGELFF
v_gene: TRBV6-4; abundance: few; j_gene: TRBJ1-1; d_gene: .; CDR3nt: TGTGCCAGCAAGGGAGTTGGGGACACTGAAGCTTTCTTT; CDR3aa: CASKGVGDTEAFF
v_gene: TRBV5-6; abundance: .; j_gene: TRBJ1-5; d_gene: .; CDR3nt: TGTGCCAGCAGCCTGGCCGCGGGGAAGCCCCAGCATTTT; CDR3aa: CASSLAAGKPQHF
v_gene: TRBV5-4; abundance: .; j_gene: TRBJ2-7; d_gene: TRBD1; CDR3nt: TGTGCCAGCAGCGCCCCGGACAGGTTGGGTGAGCAGTACTTC; CDR3aa: CASSAPDRLGEQYF
v_gene: TRBV25-1; abundance: .; j_gene: TRBJ2-2; d_gene: .; CDR3nt: TGTGCCAGCAGTTGGGGGCTTGGACCGACCGGGGAGCTGTTTTTT; CDR3aa: CASSWGLGPTGELFF
v_gene: TRBV7-2; abundance: .; j_gene: TRBJ2-3; d_gene: TRBD2; CDR3nt: TGTGCCAGCAGCCTAGCCCTAGCGGGTCGACTAAGCACAGATACGCAGTATTTT; CDR3aa: CASSLALAGRLSTDTQYF
v_gene: TRBV7-2; abundance: .; j_gene: TRBJ1-1; d_gene: TRBD1; CDR3nt: TGTGCCAGCAGCTGGTCGGGACAGGGGAACACTGAAGCTTTCTTT; CDR3aa: CASSWSGQGNTEAFF
v_gene: TRBV10-3; abundance: .; j_gene: TRBJ1-3; d_gene: TRBD1; CDR3nt: TGTGCCACCGCAACTTCAGGGGGCCCCTCTGGAAACACCATATATTTT; CDR3aa: CATATSGGPSGNTIYF
v_gene: TRBV19; abundance: once; j_gene: TRBJ1-1; d_gene: TRBD1; CDR3nt: TGTGCCAGTAGTGTCCGACAGGGAAGCGAAGCTTTCTTT; CDR3aa: CASSVRQGSEAFF